This T cell receptor (beta chain) was observed in a study of blood T cell repertoires in COVID-19. V was shortened by 0 bases and J by 4 bases, with 13 bases between the two germline ends. Germline V CDR1 and CDR2: SGHNT, YYREEE (reference sequence). The CDR3 loop spans 15 amino acids. The repertoire was sequenced with immunoSEQ multiplex PCR; TCRdb's copy has only in-frame clones and lacks some. The sample has 160,000 or so clones, roughly 89% seen once; the top ten hold 3% to 4%. Sequences were obtained from peripheral blood. The genes are TRBV5-4 and TRBJ1-2; possible D gene TRBD1, 6 bases. The TCR originated in a woman in her fifties or sixties who had recovered from COVID-19. CDR3 sequence: CASSLAAGAGYGYTF. The CDR3 DNA reads TGTGCCAGCAGCTTGGCGGCAGGGGCGGGCTATGGCTACACCTTC.